The 2 T cell receptor beta chains below come from one sample, sequenced in a study of T-cell reconstitution after alpha-beta-depleted transplantation in children. Unique molecular identifiers were used to barcode this TCRbeta library. TCRdb re-derived calls from the PCR reads in MiXCR, one entry per CDR3 protein. The data contain just under 250,000 distinct CDR3 sequences, more than 20% of them singletons. The material sequenced was PBMCs, taken before TCRalphabeta/CD19-depleted stem cell transplant. Every receptor here comes from a girl aged 2-15 years with Fanconi anemia, due to receive a stem cell transplant.

The CDR3 DNA reads TGCGCCAGCAGCCTACAGGGCCGTGAAGCTTTCTTT. It specifies CASSLQGREAFF. This rearrangement joins TRBV5-1 to TRBJ1-1; D may be TRBD1 (6 bases). Germline loops: CDR1 SGHRS, CDR2 YFSETQ. V was pared by 4 bases and J by 7 bases, with 11 bases between. The CDR3 loop spans 12 amino acids. The variable domain in full, with the rest retrieved from reference TRBV5-1 and TRBJ1-1, is KAGVTQTPRYLIKTRGQQVTLSCSPISGHRSVSWYQQTPGQGLQFLFEYFSETQRNKGNFPGRFSGRQFSNSRSEMNVSTLELGDSALYLCASSLQGREAFFGQGTRLTVV.

V usage is TRBV20-1 and J usage is TRBJ2-3; TRBD2 aligns across 12 bases. Germline V lookup: CDR1 DFQATT, CDR2 SNEGSKA (reference sequence). The CDR3 runs to 15 residues. The DNA of the CDR3 is TGCTTCTCCCCTAGCGGGAGGGCTAGCACAGATACGCAGTATTTT. It is translated as CFSPSGRASTDTQYF.